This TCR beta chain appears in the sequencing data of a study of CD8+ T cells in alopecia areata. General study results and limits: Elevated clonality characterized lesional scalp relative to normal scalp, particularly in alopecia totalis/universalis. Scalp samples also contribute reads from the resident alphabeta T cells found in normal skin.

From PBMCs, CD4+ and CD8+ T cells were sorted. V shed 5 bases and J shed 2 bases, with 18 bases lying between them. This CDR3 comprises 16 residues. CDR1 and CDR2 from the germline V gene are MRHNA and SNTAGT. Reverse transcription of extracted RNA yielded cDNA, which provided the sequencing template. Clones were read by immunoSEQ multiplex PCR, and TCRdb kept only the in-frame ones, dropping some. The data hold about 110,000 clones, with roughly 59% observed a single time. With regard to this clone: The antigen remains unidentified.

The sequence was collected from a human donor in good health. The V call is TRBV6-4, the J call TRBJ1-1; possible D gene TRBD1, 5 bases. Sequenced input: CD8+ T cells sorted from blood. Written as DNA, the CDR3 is TGTGCCAGCAGTCCCGGGACGGATGGGGGAAACACTGAAGCTTTCTTT. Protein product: CASSPGTDGGNTEAFF.